These 12 T cell receptor beta chains were all obtained from the same sample, sequenced in a study of T cells in localized non-small cell lung cancer. Assay: immunoSEQ multiplex PCR; the TCRdb copy retains only in-frame clones and omits some. The table includes about 33,000 clones, over 80% detected once. The specimen was PBMCs, collected before any cancer treatment. The receptor source for this set is a man aged 40 to 75 with stage II lung adenocarcinoma.

The J gene is TRBJ2-6, the V gene TRBV6-1; no definite D call. The CDR3 runs to 15 residues. CDR1 and CDR2 (germline): MNHNS, SASEGT. Trimming pared 2 bases from V and 1 base from J, leaving 6 bases between. The CDR3 bases are TGTGCCAGCAGTGAATGGGTTTCTGGGGCCAACGTCCTGACTTTC. Translating gives CASSEWVSGANVLTF.

The rearrangement uses TRBV6-6 and TRBJ2-3; TRBD2 aligns across 15 bases. The V gene's germline CDR1 is MNHNY and CDR2 SVGAGI (reference sequence). V shed 6 bases and J 5 bases; nucleotides not matched to a gene: 6. CDR3 length: 16 amino acids. CDR3 sequence: CASSPGLAGGGDTQYF. DNA for the CDR3: TGTGCCAGCAGCCCGGGACTAGCGGGAGGAGGAGATACGCAGTATTTT.

The genes are TRBV5-1 and TRBJ1-2; TRBD1 might be the D (6 bases). Germline V gene data show CDR1 as SGHRS and CDR2 as YFSETQ. This CDR3 has 15 amino acids. V lost 0 bases and J lost 5, with 14 bases in between. DNA for the CDR3: TGCGCCAGCAGCTTGGCCGCGGGGGGCGGTTATGGCTACACCTTC. This sequence encodes CASSLAAGGGYGYTF.

This clone showed up just a few times. The rearrangement links TRBV29-1 to TRBJ1-3; D call uncertain. Germline-derived CDR1 and CDR2 are SQVTM and ANQGSEA. Trimming shortened V by 4 bases and J by 3 bases, and 7 bases separated the two germline ends. The CDR3 covers 12 residues. The CDR3 sequence is CSVGAHGNTIYF. The DNA for the CDR3 is TGCAGCGTTGGGGCACATGGAAACACCATATATTTT.

Remarks on this clone: Germline and junction disagree at one end, which may indicate a read error. The chain carries TRBV7-9 and TRBJ2-1; D may be TRBD2 (7 bases). CDR1 is SEHNR and CDR2 is FQNEAQ in the germline V gene (reference sequence). The CDR3 has 16 amino acids. The CDR3 region is CASSPGGGGSYTEQFF. In DNA, the CDR3 is TGTGCCAGCAGCCCAGGAGGGGGGGGCTCCTACACTGAGCAGTTCTTC.

V gene TRBV13 combines with J gene TRBJ2-1, with 8 bases that match TRBD2. The CDR3 extends over 15 amino acids. Germline CDR1 and CDR2: PRHDT and FYEKMQ (reference sequence). V lost 2 bases and J lost 5; bases outside the gene matches: 5. The CDR3: CASSLYAGGNNEQFF. The DNA for the CDR3 is TGTGCCAGCAGCTTATACGCGGGAGGCAACAATGAGCAGTTCTTC.

The V gene is TRBV12-5, the J gene TRBJ2-1; no clear D gene. Germline V CDR1 and CDR2: LGHNT, FRNRAP. The V end was cut by 5 bases, the J end by 8 bases, with 7 bases between. The CDR3 has 11 amino acids. The CDR3 region is CASGVSHEQFF. CDR3 coding DNA: TGTGCTAGTGGTGTGTCCCATGAGCAGTTCTTC.

V usage is TRBV7-3 and J usage is TRBJ1-2; 7 nucleotides line up with TRBD1. This CDR3 is built from 14 residues. Germline lookup yields CDR1 SGHTA and CDR2 FQGTGA. V lost 6 bases, J lost 7 bases, and 11 bases stayed unmatched. Here the CDR3 reads CASRSTGTSGGYTF. As DNA, the CDR3 is TGTGCCAGCAGGTCGACAGGGACGTCGGGTGGCTACACCTTC.

The chain employs TRBV29-1 and TRBJ1-1; TRBD1 matches 8 bases. The CDR3 contains 14 residues. The germline V gene encodes CDR1 SQVTM and CDR2 ANQGSEA. Trimming at V came to 4 bases and at J to 3 bases, leaving 7 bases not matched to a gene. Here the CDR3 reads CSVVYRTGYTEAFF. The CDR3 coding sequence is TGCAGCGTTGTGTACCGGACAGGGTACACTGAAGCTTTCTTT.

This clone has a single count. The CDR3 DNA follows: TGCGCCAGCAGTGACCCGGGACTAGCGAATCAGCAGTACTTC. It translates to CASSDPGLANQQYF. The gene calls are TRBV10-2 and TRBJ2-7, with 10 bases fitting TRBD2. V shed 3 bases and J 8 bases; nucleotides not matched to a gene: 7. The CDR3 runs to 14 residues. Germline CDR1 reads WSHSY; CDR2 reads SAAADI.

This sequence joins TRBV4-3 and TRBJ2-2; TRBD1 might be the D (5 bases). Trimming removed 2 bases at V and 7 bases at J, with 5 bases between. Per the germline V gene, CDR1 is LGHNA and CDR2 is YSLEER. The CDR3 length is 12 residues. CDR3 residues: CASSQQGGELFF. CDR3 coding DNA: TGCGCCAGCAGCCAACAGGGCGGGGAGCTGTTTTTT.

About this clone: The junction shows a germline mismatch at one end, possibly a read error. V is TRBV5-8 and J is TRBJ1-4; a possible D gene is TRBD1 (6 bases). Germline loops: CDR1 SGHTS, CDR2 YDEGEE. The CDR3 consists of 15 residues. CDR3 in DNA: TGTGCCAGCAGTTTGGGCTCTCAGGGGCATGAAAAACTGTTTTTT. Residues: CASSLGSQGHEKLFF.